A single sample is the source of the 10 T cell receptor beta chains below, sequenced in a study of blood T cell repertoires in COVID-19. Sequencing used immunoSEQ multiplex PCR; TCRdb keeps in-frame clones, though not all of them. The repertoire holds 140,000 or so clones, about 80% seen once, with around 8% in the top ten. The specimen was peripheral blood. These receptors originate from a human donor in a cohort sampled during active COVID-19.

Comments on this clone: A clone one base away is much larger, so this may be a read error. The rearrangement uses TRBV7-2 and TRBJ2-7; D gene unclear. This CDR3 has 12 amino acids. The germline V gene has CDR1 SGHTA and CDR2 FQGNSA. V lost 4 bases, J lost 0 bases, and 4 bases lay in between. The CDR3 DNA reads TGTGCCAGCAGCTCCAGCTCCTACGAGCAGTACTTC. Protein product: CASSSSSYEQYF.

The chain couples TRBV19 to TRBJ1-4; 7 nucleotides align to TRBD1. V lost 5 bases to trimming and J lost 2 bases; unmatched junction nucleotides: 5. This CDR3 has 15 residues. Germline CDR1 and CDR2: LNHDA and SQIVND (reference sequence). Here the CDR3 reads CASSPYRGTNEKLFF. The CDR3 DNA sequence: TGTGCCAGTAGTCCATACAGGGGTACTAATGAAAAACTGTTTTTT.

The gene calls are TRBV7-8 and TRBJ2-5; TRBD2 is a possible D gene (6 bases). Per germline, CDR1 SGHVS and CDR2 FQNEAQ. Trimming shortened V by 3 bases and J by 4 bases, and 9 bases separated the two germline ends. This CDR3 has 13 residues. The CDR3 DNA reads TGTGCCAGCAGCTTGGAGGGATTAGAGACCCAGTACTTC. Residues: CASSLEGLETQYF.

The rearrangement uses TRBV27 and TRBJ2-7; D may be TRBD1 (5 bases). Between the trimmed V and J ends, which lost 8 bases and 1 base, there was a span of 12 bases. Germline V gene data show CDR1 as MNHEY and CDR2 as SMNVEV (reference sequence). CDR3 size: 13 residues. The CDR3 here is CASRLAGSYEQYF. CDR3 bases: TGTGCCAGCCGGTTAGCAGGGTCCTACGAGCAGTACTTC.

The rearrangement joins TRBV5-1 to TRBJ2-2; 9 bases line up with TRBD1. V lost 3 bases to trimming and J lost 8 bases; unmatched junction nucleotides: 14. The CDR3 contains 17 residues. Germline-derived CDR1 and CDR2 are SGHRS and YFSETQ. The CDR3 spells CASSSPSGTGNRGELFF. The CDR3 DNA is TGCGCCAGCAGCTCGCCCTCCGGGACAGGGAATCGGGGGGAGCTGTTTTTT.

In nucleotides, the CDR3 is TGTGCCAGCAGTGATTCGGGGGGGAATCAGCCCCAGCATTTT. It codes for CASSDSGGNQPQHF. The chain recombines TRBV25-1 with TRBJ1-5, with TRBD1 as a possible D gene (5 bases). The V end was cut by 3 bases, the J end by 4 bases, with 10 bases between. CDR3 length equals 14 residues. CDR1 is MGHDK, CDR2 SYGVNS, per germline.

The chain carries TRBV5-4 and TRBJ1-6; maybe TRBD1 (6 bases). The germline CDR1 and CDR2 sequences are SGHNT and YYREEE (reference sequence). V was cut by 4 bases and J by 8 bases, with 10 bases left in between. The CDR3 length is 13 residues. CDR3 in amino acids: CASSVTGHSPLHF. CDR3 nucleotide sequence: TGTGCCAGCAGCGTGACAGGTCATTCACCCCTCCACTTT.

A few counts support this clone. CDR3 sequence (DNA): TGTGCCAGTGGCCCGGGACAGGGCAATGAGCAGTTCTTC. Its protein product is CASGPGQGNEQFF. The J gene is TRBJ2-1, the V gene TRBV19, with 9 positions matching TRBD1. Per germline, CDR1 LNHDA and CDR2 SQIVND (reference sequence). The CDR3 loop spans 13 amino acids. V gave up 8 bases and J gave up 6 bases; unmatched junction bases: 5.

This clone has a single count. J is TRBJ1-5 and V is TRBV7-9, with 10 positions matching TRBD1. V lost 5 bases, J lost 6 bases, and 7 bases stayed unmatched. The CDR3 is 15 amino acids. Germline V gives CDR1 SEHNR, CDR2 FQNEAQ (reference sequence). The CDR3 DNA reads TGTGCCAGCAGCCGTGGGACAGGGGTTGGTCAGCCCCAGCATTTT. Its translation is CASSRGTGVGQPQHF.

This clone came up once. The rearrangement links TRBV19 to TRBJ2-2; D might be TRBD2 (7 bases). The V end lost 5 bases, the J end lost 7 bases, and 20 bases lay between the germline ends. This CDR3 is built from 16 residues. From germline, CDR1 is LNHDA and CDR2 SQIVND (reference sequence). The CDR3 spells CASSDLGRGRGGELFF. DNA for the CDR3: TGTGCCAGTAGTGATTTGGGGCGGGGGCGCGGCGGGGAGCTGTTTTTT.